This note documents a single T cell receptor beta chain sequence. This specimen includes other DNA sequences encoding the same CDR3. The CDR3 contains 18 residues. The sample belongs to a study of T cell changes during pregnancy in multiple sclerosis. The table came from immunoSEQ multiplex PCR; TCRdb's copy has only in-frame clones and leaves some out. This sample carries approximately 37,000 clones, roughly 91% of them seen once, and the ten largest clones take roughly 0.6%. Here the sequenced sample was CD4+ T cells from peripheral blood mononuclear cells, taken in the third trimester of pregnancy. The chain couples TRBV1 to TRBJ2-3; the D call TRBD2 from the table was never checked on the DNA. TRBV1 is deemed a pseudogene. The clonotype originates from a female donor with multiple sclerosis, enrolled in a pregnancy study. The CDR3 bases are TGCACCAGCAGCCAGGATCTTAAGCGGGAGATGGGCACAGATACGCAGTATTTT. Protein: CTSSQDLKREMGTDTQYF.